This T cell receptor (beta chain) derives from a study of blood T cell repertoires in COVID-19. The table lists this clone with a few counts. J lost 3 bases, V lost 5 bases, and 12 bases had no gene match. CDR1 SGHVS and CDR2 FQNEAQ come from the germline V gene. The CDR3 totals 17 residues. Data came from immunoSEQ multiplex PCR; TCRdb stores just in-frame clones and leaves some out. The profile shows 330,000 or so clones, 87% of them singletons. The V call is TRBV7-8, the J call TRBJ2-3; 9 bases align to TRBD1. What was sequenced was peripheral blood. This clonotype was obtained from a man aged 25 to 40 with COVID-19, enrolled during active disease. CDR3 nucleotides: TGTGCCAGCAGCCCCAGGGGTTTCGGGACAGGGACAGATACGCAGTATTTT. Residues: CASSPRGFGTGTDTQYF.